A selection of T cell receptor beta chains follows, all from one sample in a study of blood T cells in healthy people across ages. One entry per CDR3 protein results from TCRdb running MiXCR on the 5' RACE reads. This sample yields 500,000 to 600,000 distinct CDR3 sequences, of which about 26% are seen a single time; around a sixth belongs to the top ten. Sequenced input: blood. These receptors were obtained from a woman in her seventies in good health. Both conserved end residues are part of each CDR3. A D gene is named only where the DNA matches it firmly. Not every row has a clone size; where given, it reads once, few, many or a size class.

v_call: TRBV7-2
j_call: TRBJ2-5
d_call: TRBD2
clone_size: -
cdr3_nt: TGTGCCAGCAGCTTAGGCGGGTCGGGGGGGTATGAGACCCAGTACTTC
cdr3_aa: CASSLGGSGGYETQYF

v_call: TRBV7-2
j_call: TRBJ2-5
d_call: -
clone_size: -
cdr3_nt: TGTGCCAGCAGCTTAGGAGTGAGGGCGCAGACCCAGTACTTC
cdr3_aa: CASSLGVRAQTQYF

v_call: TRBV20-1
j_call: TRBJ2-7
d_call: -
clone_size: -
cdr3_nt: TGCAGTGCTAGCCCGACAGGTGTTACCTACGAGCAGTACTTC
cdr3_aa: CSASPTGVTYEQYF

v_call: TRBV7-2
j_call: TRBJ1-6
d_call: -
clone_size: few
cdr3_nt: TGTGCCAGCAGCGCCGAGAGAAATTCACCCCTCCACTTT
cdr3_aa: CASSAERNSPLHF

v_call: TRBV20-1
j_call: TRBJ2-5
d_call: -
clone_size: few
cdr3_nt: TGCAGTGCTACAAGGGTAGATGGACAAGAGACCCAGTACTTC
cdr3_aa: CSATRVDGQETQYF

v_call: TRBV4-1
j_call: TRBJ1-4
d_call: TRBD1
clone_size: few
cdr3_nt: TGCGCCAGCAGCCAACCAGACAGGGGGACTAATGAAAAACTGTTTTTT
cdr3_aa: CASSQPDRGTNEKLFF

v_call: TRBV5-1
j_call: TRBJ2-5
d_call: -
clone_size: -
cdr3_nt: TGCGCCAGCAGCCAGCTGGGGGCCGGACAAGAGACCCAGTACTTC
cdr3_aa: CASSQLGAGQETQYF

v_call: TRBV5-1
j_call: TRBJ2-3
d_call: -
clone_size: -
cdr3_nt: TGCGCCAGCAGCTTGCATATGGAAACAGATACGCAGTATTTT
cdr3_aa: CASSLHMETDTQYF

v_call: TRBV12-3/TRBV12-4
j_call: TRBJ2-2
d_call: -
clone_size: once
cdr3_nt: TGTGCCAGCAGTTTTTTCTTTTTTAACACCGGGGAGCTGTTTTTT
cdr3_aa: CASSFFFFNTGELFF

v_call: TRBV12-3/TRBV12-4
j_call: TRBJ1-2
d_call: TRBD1
clone_size: once
cdr3_nt: TGTGCCAGCAGTTTATATCTGGGGACAGATGGCTACACCTTC
cdr3_aa: CASSLYLGTDGYTF

v_call: TRBV12-3/TRBV12-4
j_call: TRBJ2-7
d_call: TRBD2
clone_size: -
cdr3_nt: TGTGCCAGCAGTCCAGAGGGACTAGCCCTTTACGAGCAGTACTTC
cdr3_aa: CASSPEGLALYEQYF

v_call: TRBV6-2/TRBV6-3
j_call: TRBJ2-1
d_call: -
clone_size: -
cdr3_nt: TGTGCCAGCAGTTACTCGGGGGGCGTGCAGTTCTTC
cdr3_aa: CASSYSGGVQFF

v_call: TRBV7-9
j_call: TRBJ2-7
d_call: TRBD1
clone_size: few
cdr3_nt: TGTGCCAGCAGCTCGACAGGGGGCTGGTCCGAGCAGTACTTC
cdr3_aa: CASSSTGGWSEQYF

v_call: TRBV29-1
j_call: TRBJ2-7
d_call: TRBD1
clone_size: -
cdr3_nt: TGCAGCGTACAACAAGCAGGGGGCGGCGTGCAGTACTTC
cdr3_aa: CSVQQAGGGVQYF

v_call: TRBV21-1
j_call: TRBJ2-4
d_call: -
clone_size: few
cdr3_nt: TGTGCCAGCAGTCACAGGGCGCTAGCCAAAAACATTCAGTACTTC
cdr3_aa: CASSHRALAKNIQYF

v_call: TRBV6-5
j_call: TRBJ2-3
d_call: -
clone_size: -
cdr3_nt: TGTGCCAGCAGTTACTCAGGGTACACAGATACGCAGTATTTT
cdr3_aa: CASSYSGYTDTQYF

v_call: TRBV4-3
j_call: TRBJ1-2
d_call: TRBD1
clone_size: -
cdr3_nt: TGCGCCAGCAGCCTCCAAGGGGGACAGGGCTATGGCTACACCTTC
cdr3_aa: CASSLQGGQGYGYTF

v_call: TRBV9
j_call: TRBJ1-4
d_call: -
clone_size: -
cdr3_nt: TGTGCCAGCAGCGTAAGCGGGTCGGGTGAAAAACTGTTTTTT
cdr3_aa: CASSVSGSGEKLFF

v_call: TRBV12-5
j_call: TRBJ2-3
d_call: TRBD1
clone_size: -
cdr3_nt: TGTGCTAGTGGTTTGTCAAGGGGTGCGAGGGGGCTTGCCAGCACAGATACGCAGTATTTT
cdr3_aa: CASGLSRGARGLASTDTQYF

v_call: TRBV5-1
j_call: TRBJ1-5
d_call: -
clone_size: -
cdr3_nt: TGCGCCAGCAGTAAGGACGGAGATAGCAATCAGCCCCAGCATTTT
cdr3_aa: CASSKDGDSNQPQHF

v_call: TRBV20-1
j_call: TRBJ2-5
d_call: -
clone_size: few
cdr3_nt: TGCAGTGCTATACCATCCCAGGAGACCCAGTACTTC
cdr3_aa: CSAIPSQETQYF

v_call: TRBV21-1
j_call: TRBJ1-5
d_call: -
clone_size: -
cdr3_nt: TGTGCCAGCAGCAAAATAGTGGGGGACTCGCCGAGCAATCAGCCCCAGCATTTT
cdr3_aa: CASSKIVGDSPSNQPQHF

v_call: TRBV20-1
j_call: TRBJ2-1
d_call: TRBD2
clone_size: few
cdr3_nt: TGCAGTACCAGGACTAGCGGGGACTCGGGGCAGTTCTTC
cdr3_aa: CSTRTSGDSGQFF

v_call: TRBV4-3
j_call: TRBJ2-5
d_call: TRBD1
clone_size: few
cdr3_nt: TGCGCCAGCAGCCAGACCGCCAGGGGGTTCGAGACCCAGTACTTC
cdr3_aa: CASSQTARGFETQYF

v_call: TRBV7-9
j_call: TRBJ1-4
d_call: TRBD1
clone_size: -
cdr3_nt: TGTGCCAGCAGCCAGGACAGGTCAACTAATGAAAAACTGTTTTTT
cdr3_aa: CASSQDRSTNEKLFF

v_call: TRBV12-3/TRBV12-4
j_call: TRBJ2-1
d_call: TRBD2
clone_size: -
cdr3_nt: TGTGCCGTGCAAGGGACTAGTAGTGGTGAGCAGTTCTTC
cdr3_aa: CAVQGTSSGEQFF

v_call: TRBV4-3
j_call: TRBJ2-1
d_call: -
clone_size: -
cdr3_nt: TGCGCCAGCAGCATTACAGGGAAATCCTACAATGAGCAGTTCTTC
cdr3_aa: CASSITGKSYNEQFF

v_call: TRBV4-1
j_call: TRBJ1-4
d_call: -
clone_size: -
cdr3_nt: TGCGCCAGCAGCCAAGATCCCGCAGGGTGGGGAGAAAAACTGTTTTTT
cdr3_aa: CASSQDPAGWGEKLFF

v_call: TRBV7-8
j_call: TRBJ2-5
d_call: TRBD2
clone_size: -
cdr3_nt: TGTGCCAGCAGCTTACGAGCGGGGCTTCCCCCTTTTGGGGAGACCCAGTACTTC
cdr3_aa: CASSLRAGLPPFGETQYF

v_call: TRBV7-9
j_call: TRBJ1-1
d_call: -
clone_size: once
cdr3_nt: TGTGCCAGCAGCTCCACCTTCCTGGGGAATGCTGAAGCTTTCTTT
cdr3_aa: CASSSTFLGNAEAFF

v_call: TRBV6-2/TRBV6-3
j_call: TRBJ1-1
d_call: -
clone_size: few
cdr3_nt: TGTGCCAGCAGTGGCCGACATGGGGATGAAGCTTTCTTT
cdr3_aa: CASSGRHGDEAFF

v_call: TRBV13
j_call: TRBJ1-6
d_call: -
clone_size: few
cdr3_nt: TGTGCCAGCAGCTCGCCGGGGACTGGGAATTCACCCCTCCACTTT
cdr3_aa: CASSSPGTGNSPLHF

v_call: TRBV24-1
j_call: TRBJ2-1
d_call: -
clone_size: few
cdr3_nt: TGTGCCACCAGTGATCCCGGGACCAACAATGAGCAGTTCTTC
cdr3_aa: CATSDPGTNNEQFF

v_call: TRBV7-2
j_call: TRBJ1-2
d_call: TRBD1
clone_size: few
cdr3_nt: TGTGCCAGCAGCGCGGGACAGGGAGGATTCTATGGCTACACCTTC
cdr3_aa: CASSAGQGGFYGYTF

v_call: TRBV27
j_call: TRBJ2-4
d_call: TRBD1
clone_size: -
cdr3_nt: TGTGCCAGCAGCCTAACGGACAGGGGAAACATTCAGTACTTC
cdr3_aa: CASSLTDRGNIQYF

v_call: TRBV12-3/TRBV12-4
j_call: TRBJ2-1
d_call: TRBD1
clone_size: many
cdr3_nt: TGTGCCAGCAGCCGCCTAGACAGGGGTTCCTACAATGAGCAGTTCTTC
cdr3_aa: CASSRLDRGSYNEQFF

v_call: TRBV20-1
j_call: TRBJ2-3
d_call: -
clone_size: few
cdr3_nt: TGCAGTGCTAGTAGACGGAATAGAAGCACAGATACGCAGTATTTT
cdr3_aa: CSASRRNRSTDTQYF

v_call: TRBV12-5
j_call: TRBJ1-5
d_call: -
clone_size: -
cdr3_nt: TGTGCTAGTGGTCCTGGTCTCTCACAGCCCCAGCATTTT
cdr3_aa: CASGPGLSQPQHF

v_call: TRBV18
j_call: TRBJ2-5
d_call: TRBD2
clone_size: -
cdr3_nt: TGTGCCAGCTCACCATGGGCTAGCGGGGCAACCGTCCAAGAGACCCAGTACTTC
cdr3_aa: CASSPWASGATVQETQYF

v_call: TRBV30
j_call: TRBJ2-3
d_call: TRBD2
clone_size: few
cdr3_nt: TGTGTCGGGTCGGGGACTAGCGGAACAGATACGCAGTATTTT
cdr3_aa: CVGSGTSGTDTQYF

v_call: TRBV12-5
j_call: TRBJ1-1
d_call: -
clone_size: few
cdr3_nt: TGTGCTAGTGGTTTGCCGTTGACAGAGAACACTGAAGCTTTCTTT
cdr3_aa: CASGLPLTENTEAFF

v_call: TRBV16
j_call: TRBJ2-7
d_call: TRBD2
clone_size: few
cdr3_nt: TGTGCCAGCAGCCCGCGGACTAGTCTAGGTGAGCAGTACTTC
cdr3_aa: CASSPRTSLGEQYF

v_call: TRBV6-6
j_call: TRBJ2-3
d_call: -
clone_size: few
cdr3_nt: TGTGCCAGCAGTCTCCGAATTGGAGATACGCAGTATTTT
cdr3_aa: CASSLRIGDTQYF

v_call: TRBV18
j_call: TRBJ2-5
d_call: -
clone_size: -
cdr3_nt: TGTGCCAGCTCACCATGGGGGATGCGCGAGACCCAGTACTTC
cdr3_aa: CASSPWGMRETQYF

v_call: TRBV4-2
j_call: TRBJ2-1
d_call: -
clone_size: -
cdr3_nt: TGTGCCAGCAGCAGACCGGGCCTAGAGCGGAATGAGCAGTTCTTC
cdr3_aa: CASSRPGLERNEQFF

v_call: TRBV3-1
j_call: TRBJ1-6
d_call: TRBD1
clone_size: -
cdr3_nt: TGTGCCAGCAGCCAAGGTTTGGGACAGGGGGCTATTAATTCACCCCTCCACTTT
cdr3_aa: CASSQGLGQGAINSPLHF

v_call: TRBV14
j_call: TRBJ1-2
d_call: -
clone_size: -
cdr3_nt: TGTGCCAGCAGCCCTATGGGCTATGGCTACACCTTC
cdr3_aa: CASSPMGYGYTF

v_call: TRBV15
j_call: TRBJ2-6
d_call: -
clone_size: few
cdr3_nt: TGTGCCACCAGCACACCCAGGGGTGGGAACTCTGGGGCCAACGTCCTGACTTTC
cdr3_aa: CATSTPRGGNSGANVLTF

v_call: TRBV3-1
j_call: TRBJ2-7
d_call: -
clone_size: few
cdr3_nt: TGTGCCAGCAGCCAAGGCGACGAGCAGTACTTC
cdr3_aa: CASSQGDEQYF

v_call: TRBV5-1
j_call: TRBJ2-1
d_call: TRBD2
clone_size: many
cdr3_nt: TGCGCCAGCAGCTTGGGCTCGGGGGGTTCCCAGAGCTCCTACAATGAGCAGTTCTTC
cdr3_aa: CASSLGSGGSQSSYNEQFF

v_call: TRBV6-5
j_call: TRBJ1-1
d_call: -
clone_size: few
cdr3_nt: TGTGCCAGCAGTTACTCGAAGGAAAGCAGACTGAACACTGAAGCTTTCTTT
cdr3_aa: CASSYSKESRLNTEAFF